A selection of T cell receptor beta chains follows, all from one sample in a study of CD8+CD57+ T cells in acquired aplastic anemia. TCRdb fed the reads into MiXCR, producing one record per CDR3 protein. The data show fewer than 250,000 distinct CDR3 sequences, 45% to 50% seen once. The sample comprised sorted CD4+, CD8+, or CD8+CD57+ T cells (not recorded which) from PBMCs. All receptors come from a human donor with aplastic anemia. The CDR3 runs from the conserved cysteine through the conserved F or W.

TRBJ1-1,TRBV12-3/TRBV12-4,CASRPDRDTEAFF
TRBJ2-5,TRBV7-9,CASSLAAETQYF
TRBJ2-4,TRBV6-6,CASSYYSSAAKNIQYF
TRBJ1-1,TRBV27,CASSRTGTNTEAFF
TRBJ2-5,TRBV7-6,CASSRLKTEGTQYF
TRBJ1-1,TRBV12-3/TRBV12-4,CASSLNPRSPNTEAFF
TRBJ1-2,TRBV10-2,CASSDPGQANYGYTF
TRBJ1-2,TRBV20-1,CSASPYRESNYGYTF
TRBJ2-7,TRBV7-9,CASSLFAGTGYYEQYF
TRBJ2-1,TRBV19,CASSARGWTYNEQFF
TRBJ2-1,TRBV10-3,CAISWTSSSYNEQFF
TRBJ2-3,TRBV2,CASMTSGDSSTDTQYF
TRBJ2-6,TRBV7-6,CASSSLAGDISGANVLTF
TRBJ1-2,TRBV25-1,CASSDRQGYGYTF
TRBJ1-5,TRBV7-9,CASSLPQHF
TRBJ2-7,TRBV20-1,CSAWDSTYEQYF
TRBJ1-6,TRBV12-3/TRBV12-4,CASSHRDRASPLHF
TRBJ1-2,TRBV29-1,CSVRLWTEANYGYTF
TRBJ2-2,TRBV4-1,CASSQAPATGELFF
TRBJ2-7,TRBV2,CASSERLTSGGSYEQYF
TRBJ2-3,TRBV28,CASSLYVTDTQYF
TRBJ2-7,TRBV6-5,CASSISGYYEQYF
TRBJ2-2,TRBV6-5,CASRTTSGGSTGELFF
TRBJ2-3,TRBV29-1,CSVVSGSTDTQYF
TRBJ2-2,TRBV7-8,CASSAGSWELFF
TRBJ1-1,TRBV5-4,CASSPGDLVTEAFF
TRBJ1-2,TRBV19,CASSMRGYGYTF
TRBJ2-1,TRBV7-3,CASSKEGWDEQFF
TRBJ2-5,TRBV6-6,CASSLGFGLETQYF
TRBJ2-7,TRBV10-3,CAISAGTGTRYEQYF
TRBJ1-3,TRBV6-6,CASSYELSGDTIYF
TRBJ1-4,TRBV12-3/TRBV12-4,CASTHLVAEKLFF
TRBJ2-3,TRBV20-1,CSATQTVPDTQYF
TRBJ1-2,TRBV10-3,CAISESIQGPNYGYTF
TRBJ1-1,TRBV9,CASSGRQANTEAFF
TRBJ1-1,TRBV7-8,CASSAEAALNTEAFF
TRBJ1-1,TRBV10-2,CASSALAGNTEAFF
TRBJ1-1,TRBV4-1,CASSQGVNTEAFF
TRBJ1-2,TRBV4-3,CASSQGDGDRNYGYTF
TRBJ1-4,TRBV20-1,CSARGRGLTNEKLFF
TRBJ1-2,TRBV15,CATSRGAGNYGYTF
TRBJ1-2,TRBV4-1,CASSQEAGSHYGYTF
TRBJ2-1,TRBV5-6,CASSLAPGTSGPSSYNEQFF
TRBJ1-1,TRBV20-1,CSARGGSSRNTEAFF
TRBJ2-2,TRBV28,CASSPSGSVAGKLFF
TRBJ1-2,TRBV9,CASSVDRDSGYTF
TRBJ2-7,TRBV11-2,CASSRGDVYEQYF
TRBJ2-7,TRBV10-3,CAISEPGLAEQYF